Listed below are T cell receptor beta chains from one sample, sequenced in a study of neurological immune-mediated disorders. MiXCR, applied by TCRdb to the 5' RACE reads, yields one record per CDR3 protein. The repertoire includes some 70,000 distinct CDR3 sequences, 4.5% to 5.5% of them detected once, and approximately 7% sits in the top ten. What was sequenced was PBMCs. The receptor set was obtained from a man aged 25-40 years with multiple sclerosis. The CDR3 runs from the conserved cysteine through the conserved F or W. The D gene is left open where the match is weak. Size tells how often a clone was seen (once, few, many) or the class of an expanded clone, and some rows leave it out.

j_call: TRBJ1-2; v_call: TRBV12-3/TRBV12-4; d_call: .; clone_size: few; cdr3_aa: CASSIGVGYTF; cdr3_nt: TGTGCCAGCAGTATCGGTGTTGGCTACACCTTC
j_call: TRBJ2-1; v_call: TRBV5-1; d_call: .; clone_size: few; cdr3_aa: CASSLGAGERNEQFF; cdr3_nt: TGCGCCAGCAGCTTAGGGGCAGGGGAGCGGAATGAGCAGTTCTTC
j_call: TRBJ1-1; v_call: TRBV7-9; d_call: .; clone_size: many; cdr3_aa: CASSLGEAGEAFF; cdr3_nt: TGTGCCAGCAGCTTAGGTGAGGCCGGAGAAGCTTTCTTT
j_call: TRBJ1-1; v_call: TRBV15; d_call: .; clone_size: many; cdr3_aa: CATSRGQAAPMNTEAFF; cdr3_nt: TGTGCCACCAGCAGAGGACAGGCTGCACCAATGAACACTGAAGCTTTCTTT
j_call: TRBJ2-5; v_call: TRBV12-3/TRBV12-4; d_call: TRBD1; clone_size: few; cdr3_aa: CASSTTWDREETQYF; cdr3_nt: TGTGCCAGCAGTACAACATGGGACAGGGAAGAGACCCAGTACTTC
j_call: TRBJ2-5; v_call: TRBV24-1; d_call: .; clone_size: few; cdr3_aa: CATSDLRGGETQYF; cdr3_nt: TGTGCCACCAGTGATTTGCGTGGGGGAGAGACCCAGTACTTC
j_call: TRBJ2-3; v_call: TRBV20-1; d_call: .; clone_size: few; cdr3_aa: CSPGETTDTQYF; cdr3_nt: TGCAGCCCCGGGGAAACCACAGATACGCAGTATTTT
j_call: TRBJ2-7; v_call: TRBV12-3/TRBV12-4; d_call: .; clone_size: many; cdr3_aa: CASTEGGPRRPYEQYF; cdr3_nt: TGTGCCAGCACCGAGGGGGGACCCCGCCGGCCATACGAGCAGTACTTC
j_call: TRBJ1-1; v_call: TRBV6-5; d_call: TRBD1; clone_size: many; cdr3_aa: CASSYLGQGGAFF; cdr3_nt: TGTGCCAGCAGTTACCTAGGACAGGGAGGAGCTTTCTTT
j_call: TRBJ2-3; v_call: TRBV6-2/TRBV6-3; d_call: .; clone_size: many; cdr3_aa: CASRPVGFTDTQYF; cdr3_nt: TGTGCCAGCAGGCCGGTCGGGTTCACAGATACGCAGTATTTT
j_call: TRBJ1-3; v_call: TRBV7-9; d_call: .; clone_size: many; cdr3_aa: CASSLGPAGSGNTIYF; cdr3_nt: TGTGCCAGCAGCTTAGGTCCCGCAGGGTCTGGAAACACCATATATTTT
j_call: TRBJ2-7; v_call: TRBV6-1; d_call: .; clone_size: many; cdr3_aa: CASSDGRVNSYEQYF; cdr3_nt: TGTGCCAGCAGTGACGGCAGGGTTAACTCCTACGAGCAGTACTTC
j_call: TRBJ1-1; v_call: TRBV6-5; d_call: .; clone_size: few; cdr3_aa: CASSYGGALHFF; cdr3_nt: TGTGCCAGCAGTTACGGGGGGGCCTTGCATTTCTTT
j_call: TRBJ2-6; v_call: TRBV9; d_call: .; clone_size: many; cdr3_aa: CASNFGTNVLTF; cdr3_nt: TGTGCCAGCAACTTCGGAACCAACGTCCTGACTTTC
j_call: TRBJ2-5; v_call: TRBV12-3/TRBV12-4; d_call: .; clone_size: many; cdr3_aa: CASSLSNQQETQYF; cdr3_nt: TGTGCCAGCAGTTTAAGTAATCAGCAAGAGACCCAGTACTTC
j_call: TRBJ1-4; v_call: TRBV6-5; d_call: TRBD1; clone_size: few; cdr3_aa: CASRPGTGDKYEKLFF; cdr3_nt: TGTGCCAGCAGACCCGGGACAGGGGATAAGTATGAAAAACTGTTTTTT
j_call: TRBJ1-1; v_call: TRBV27; d_call: .; clone_size: few; cdr3_aa: CASSPIPNTEAFF; cdr3_nt: TGTGCCAGCAGCCCTATCCCCAACACTGAAGCTTTCTTT
j_call: TRBJ1-1; v_call: TRBV5-1; d_call: .; clone_size: few; cdr3_aa: CASSLEPGHTLNTEAFF; cdr3_nt: TGCGCCAGCAGCTTGGAACCGGGACATACTTTGAACACTGAAGCTTTCTTT
j_call: TRBJ2-7; v_call: TRBV7-2; d_call: TRBD2; clone_size: many; cdr3_aa: CASSLALAGAPGEQYF; cdr3_nt: TGTGCCAGCAGCTTAGCACTAGCGGGGGCGCCCGGCGAGCAGTACTTC
j_call: TRBJ2-1; v_call: TRBV7-6; d_call: TRBD1; clone_size: many; cdr3_aa: CASSHRQGWDEQFF; cdr3_nt: TGTGCCAGCAGCCATAGACAGGGCTGGGATGAGCAGTTCTTC
j_call: TRBJ2-1; v_call: TRBV7-8; d_call: TRBD1; clone_size: many; cdr3_aa: CASSPRTGVNEQFF; cdr3_nt: TGTGCCAGCAGCCCGCGGACAGGGGTCAATGAGCAGTTCTTC
j_call: TRBJ1-2; v_call: TRBV7-6; d_call: .; clone_size: many; cdr3_aa: CASSPGPAGPSNYGYTF; cdr3_nt: TGTGCCAGCAGCCCAGGGCCCGCAGGCCCCTCTAACTATGGCTACACCTTC
j_call: TRBJ2-1; v_call: TRBV9; d_call: .; clone_size: many; cdr3_aa: CASSANRAEQFF; cdr3_nt: TGTGCCAGCAGCGCAAACAGGGCCGAGCAGTTCTTC
j_call: TRBJ2-2; v_call: TRBV5-1; d_call: .; clone_size: many; cdr3_aa: CASSLDPGVVGELFF; cdr3_nt: TGCGCCAGCAGCTTGGATCCCGGGGTTGTCGGGGAGCTGTTTTTT
j_call: TRBJ2-3; v_call: TRBV20-1; d_call: .; clone_size: many; cdr3_aa: CSASIFTQYF; cdr3_nt: TGCAGTGCTTCCATTTTTACGCAGTATTTT
j_call: TRBJ1-6; v_call: TRBV20-1; d_call: .; clone_size: many; cdr3_aa: CSARSQGESPLHF; cdr3_nt: TGCAGTGCTAGATCGCAGGGAGAATCACCCCTCCACTTT
j_call: TRBJ2-7; v_call: TRBV21-1; d_call: .; clone_size: many; cdr3_aa: CASGFRDAYEQYF; cdr3_nt: TGTGCCAGCGGGTTCCGGGACGCCTACGAGCAGTACTTC
j_call: TRBJ2-3; v_call: TRBV7-2; d_call: TRBD2; clone_size: many; cdr3_aa: CASSFGTRDTQYF; cdr3_nt: TGTGCCAGCAGCTTTGGGACTAGAGATACGCAGTATTTT
j_call: TRBJ2-5; v_call: TRBV20-1; d_call: TRBD2; clone_size: few; cdr3_aa: CSAISGGEETQYF; cdr3_nt: TGCAGTGCTATCAGCGGGGGGGAAGAGACCCAGTACTTC
j_call: TRBJ1-4; v_call: TRBV3-1; d_call: .; clone_size: many; cdr3_aa: CASSQGDTPATNEKLFF; cdr3_nt: TGTGCCAGCAGCCAAGGGGACACGCCTGCAACTAATGAAAAACTGTTTTTT
j_call: TRBJ2-1; v_call: TRBV7-9; d_call: TRBD2; clone_size: few; cdr3_aa: CASSRTSGYNEQFF; cdr3_nt: TGTGCCAGCAGTCGGACTAGCGGATACAATGAGCAGTTCTTC
j_call: TRBJ2-1; v_call: TRBV4-1; d_call: TRBD2; clone_size: medium-sized; cdr3_aa: CASSQVPSGYNEQFF; cdr3_nt: TGCGCCAGCAGCCAAGTCCCTAGCGGGTACAATGAGCAGTTCTTC
j_call: TRBJ2-1; v_call: TRBV27; d_call: .; clone_size: few; cdr3_aa: CASSPTGNEQFF; cdr3_nt: TGTGCCAGCAGTCCAACCGGGAATGAGCAGTTCTTC
j_call: TRBJ1-5; v_call: TRBV20-1; d_call: TRBD1; clone_size: many; cdr3_aa: CSAGQGPNRPQHF; cdr3_nt: TGCAGTGCTGGACAGGGACCAAATCGGCCCCAGCATTTT
j_call: TRBJ1-1; v_call: TRBV20-1; d_call: .; clone_size: many; cdr3_aa: CSPSPGTRRAFF; cdr3_nt: TGCAGTCCTAGCCCCGGGACCCGCCGAGCTTTCTTT
j_call: TRBJ2-5; v_call: TRBV7-9; d_call: .; clone_size: many; cdr3_aa: CASSGSGQTRAQYF; cdr3_nt: TGTGCCAGCAGCGGATCCGGACAGACTAGGGCCCAGTACTTC
j_call: TRBJ1-2; v_call: TRBV7-2; d_call: .; clone_size: many; cdr3_aa: CASSLKGSNYGYTF; cdr3_nt: TGTGCCAGCAGCTTAAAGGGATCTAACTATGGCTACACCTTC
j_call: TRBJ1-1; v_call: TRBV3-1; d_call: .; clone_size: many; cdr3_aa: CASSQVRESEAFF; cdr3_nt: TGTGCCAGCAGCCAAGTCAGGGAGAGTGAAGCTTTCTTT
j_call: TRBJ2-1; v_call: TRBV24-1; d_call: TRBD2; clone_size: many; cdr3_aa: CATDGSGLAGGNEQFF; cdr3_nt: TGTGCCACCGACGGGTCGGGACTAGCGGGGGGCAATGAGCAGTTCTTC
j_call: TRBJ1-2; v_call: TRBV3-1; d_call: .; clone_size: many; cdr3_aa: CASSQTDPTYGYTF; cdr3_nt: TGTGCCAGCAGCCAAACAGACCCCACCTATGGCTACACCTTC
j_call: TRBJ1-1; v_call: TRBV5-5; d_call: .; clone_size: many; cdr3_aa: CASSVWSNTEAFF; cdr3_nt: TGTGCCAGCAGCGTATGGAGTAACACTGAAGCTTTCTTT
j_call: TRBJ1-3; v_call: TRBV20-1; d_call: .; clone_size: many; cdr3_aa: CSAIDRRNSGNTIYF; cdr3_nt: TGCAGTGCTATTGACAGGCGCAACTCTGGAAACACCATATATTTT
j_call: TRBJ1-1; v_call: TRBV29-1; d_call: TRBD1; clone_size: many; cdr3_aa: CSADRGAGAFF; cdr3_nt: TGCAGCGCAGACAGGGGGGCGGGGGCTTTCTTT
j_call: TRBJ1-2; v_call: TRBV19; d_call: .; clone_size: many; cdr3_aa: CASSRPAGVGYTF; cdr3_nt: TGTGCCAGTAGCCGCCCGGCGGGGGTTGGCTACACCTTC
j_call: TRBJ2-2; v_call: TRBV20-1; d_call: .; clone_size: many; cdr3_aa: CSARTLISGELFF; cdr3_nt: TGCAGTGCTAGGACACTTATCTCCGGGGAGCTGTTTTTT
j_call: TRBJ1-1; v_call: TRBV5-1; d_call: TRBD1; clone_size: many; cdr3_aa: CASSLPGQGPTEAFF; cdr3_nt: TGCGCCAGCAGCTTACCGGGACAGGGCCCCACTGAAGCTTTCTTT
j_call: TRBJ2-1; v_call: TRBV5-1; d_call: TRBD1; clone_size: few; cdr3_aa: CASSSTGGSNEQFF; cdr3_nt: TGCGCCAGCAGTTCTACAGGGGGCAGCAATGAGCAGTTCTTC
j_call: TRBJ2-1; v_call: TRBV4-1; d_call: TRBD2; clone_size: many; cdr3_aa: CASSQIAGDYNEQFF; cdr3_nt: TGCGCCAGCAGCCAAATAGCGGGGGACTACAATGAGCAGTTCTTC
j_call: TRBJ2-3; v_call: TRBV20-1; d_call: .; clone_size: many; cdr3_aa: CSARDGAAPGDTQYF; cdr3_nt: TGCAGTGCTAGAGATGGGGCCGCTCCCGGGGATACGCAGTATTTT
j_call: TRBJ1-1; v_call: TRBV5-1; d_call: TRBD1; clone_size: many; cdr3_aa: CASRTGTVNTEAFF; cdr3_nt: TGCGCCAGCAGGACCGGGACAGTGAACACTGAAGCTTTCTTT
j_call: TRBJ1-6; v_call: TRBV7-2; d_call: .; clone_size: many; cdr3_aa: CASSYPPGLNSPLHF; cdr3_nt: TGTGCCAGCAGTTACCCTCCCGGGCTTAATTCACCCCTCCACTTT
j_call: TRBJ1-1; v_call: TRBV11-2; d_call: .; clone_size: many; cdr3_aa: CASSLVMGVSRTEAFF; cdr3_nt: TGTGCCAGCAGCTTAGTGATGGGGGTGAGTAGGACTGAAGCTTTCTTT
j_call: TRBJ2-2; v_call: TRBV6-2/TRBV6-3; d_call: .; clone_size: many; cdr3_aa: CATGLYNGELFF; cdr3_nt: TGTGCCACCGGACTTTATAACGGGGAGCTGTTTTTT
j_call: TRBJ1-2; v_call: TRBV20-1; d_call: TRBD1; clone_size: .; cdr3_aa: CSAYQGTGGDYGYTF; cdr3_nt: TGCAGTGCTTACCAGGGGACAGGGGGAGACTATGGCTACACCTTC